This TCR beta chain was captured in a study of blood T cell repertoires in COVID-19. At the level of the study: PBMCs, B-cell-depleted T cells, or T cells were the source of the cDNA or gDNA that made up the material.

Authors' data handling: Reference gene primer amplification yielded estimated nucleated cell counts. The repertoire was sequenced with immunoSEQ multiplex PCR; TCRdb's copy has only in-frame clones and lacks some. V and J calls and clone size are given by that table; D and trimming were obtained from the DNA. The sample holds 90,000 to 110,000 clones, about 90% seen once. Germline assignment: CDR1 KGHSH and CDR2 LQKENI. This CDR3 is 15 amino acids long. Trimming cost V 4 bases and J 9 bases, with 16 bases left between them. The specimen sequenced was peripheral blood. This sequence joins TRBV18 and TRBJ1-6, with no clear D. The origin of this receptor is a human donor in a cohort sampled during active COVID-19. The CDR3 DNA follows: TGTGCCAGCTCACTAGAAGCGACCCGAGTTTCACCCCTCCACTTT. Translating gives CASSLEATRVSPLHF.